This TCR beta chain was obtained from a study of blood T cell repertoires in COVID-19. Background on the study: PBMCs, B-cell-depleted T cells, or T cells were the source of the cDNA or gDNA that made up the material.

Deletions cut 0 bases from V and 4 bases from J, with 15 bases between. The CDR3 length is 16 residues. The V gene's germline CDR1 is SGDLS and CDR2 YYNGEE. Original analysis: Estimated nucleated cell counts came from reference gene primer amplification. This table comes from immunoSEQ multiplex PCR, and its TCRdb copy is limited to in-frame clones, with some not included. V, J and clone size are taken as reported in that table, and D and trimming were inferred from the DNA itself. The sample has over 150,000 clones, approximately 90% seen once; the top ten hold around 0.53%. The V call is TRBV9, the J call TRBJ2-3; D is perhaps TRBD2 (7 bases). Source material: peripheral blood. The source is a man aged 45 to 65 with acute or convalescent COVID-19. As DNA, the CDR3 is TGTGCCAGCAGCGTAGAAGGTGGGGGGGCACCAGATACGCAGTATTTT. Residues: CASSVEGGGAPDTQYF.